These 12 T cell receptor beta chains came from one sample sequenced in a study of blood T cell repertoires in COVID-19 (dated by TCRdb to between 2020 and 2021). The method was the immunoSEQ multiplex PCR assay. The immuneACCESS repertoire file appears here via TCRdb, limited to in-frame rearrangements. These files lack a portion of the clones; in checked studies, under half of the deficit traces to unresolved V genes, and the cause of the others is not known. This sample gives about 250,000 clones in total; roughly 89% of them show up just once. 2.1% of the sample is taken by the ten largest. Sequencing used peripheral blood. The receptors come from a woman between 55 and 75 years old with COVID-19, enrolled during active disease.

The chain uses TRBV4-1 and TRBJ1-2, with TRBD1 matching 9 bases. Germline V gives CDR1 MGHRA, CDR2 YSYEKL. Germline trimming cut 5 bases from V and 2 bases from J; bases unmatched to any gene: 12. This CDR3 is built from 17 residues. CDR3 bases: TGCGCCAGCAGCGGTCTCATGACAGGGGGGTCCAACTATGGCTACACCTTC. Protein product: CASSGLMTGGSNYGYTF.

The chain is built from TRBV5-1 and TRBJ1-3; 9 bases align to TRBD1. The CDR3 is made up of 15 amino acids. The germline CDR1 and CDR2 sequences are SGHRS and YFSETQ. Unmatched junction bases numbered 4, after V lost 2 bases and J lost 4 bases. In DNA, the CDR3 is TGCGCCAGCAGCTTCACCGGGACAGGGGGAAACACCATATATTTT. Translating gives CASSFTGTGGNTIYF.

The chain has TRBV3-1 (or the pseudogene TRBV3-2) and TRBJ1-2; the D is unclear. The ends were cut back, 1 base at V and 8 bases at J, with 17 bases in the middle. The CDR3 consists of 15 residues. The germline V gene has CDR1 LGHDT and CDR2 YNNKEL (reference sequence). Here the CDR3 DNA reads TGTGCCAGCAGCCAAGGATACGGAGGCCTAGGGGGCTACACCTTC. Residues: CASSQGYGGLGGYTF.

The V gene is TRBV3-1 (or the pseudogene TRBV3-2), the J gene TRBJ1-6; TRBD1 agrees at 7 bases. Germline CDR1 reads LGHDT; CDR2 reads YNNKEL (reference sequence). The V segment lost 1 base and the J segment 6 bases; nucleotides outside the gene matches: 3. There are 15 residues in the CDR3. The CDR3 is CASSQGQGTNSPLHF. In DNA, the CDR3 is TGTGCCAGCAGCCAAGGACAGGGTACTAATTCACCCCTCCACTTT.

This rearrangement joins TRBV4-2 to TRBJ1-2; TRBD1 matches 8 bases. CDR1 and CDR2 from the germline V gene are LGHNA and YNFKEQ. This CDR3 region has 15 residues. J gave up 6 bases and V 1 base, and 7 bases lay outside the gene matches. DNA for the CDR3: TGTGCCAGCAGCCAAGTGGCAGGGGGCCAGAATGGCTACACCTTC. It yields the protein CASSQVAGGQNGYTF.

The chain employs TRBV12-3 or TRBV12-4 and TRBJ2-7; a weak D match, TRBD1 (5 bases). V was trimmed by 7 bases and J by 9 bases, leaving 16 bases between them. The CDR3 contains 12 residues. The CDR3 nucleotides read TGTGCCAGCACCGCGGACACCTCGGTGCAGTACTTC. Amino acid sequence: CASTADTSVQYF.

The V and J genes are TRBV5-1 and TRBJ2-3; D is uncertain. The CDR3 has 14 residues. V dropped 1 base and J dropped 4 bases, with 10 bases sitting between them. CDR1 and CDR2 from the germline V gene are SGHRS and YFSETQ. The CDR3 protein is CASSLQFRADTQYF. The CDR3 coding sequence is TGCGCCAGCAGCTTGCAATTCCGGGCAGATACGCAGTATTTT.

J is TRBJ1-5 and V is TRBV6-2 or TRBV6-3; 11 bases align to TRBD1. Trimming removed 6 bases from V and 2 bases from J; junction bases left unmatched: 9. The CDR3 totals 17 residues. Germline CDR1 MNHEY, CDR2 SVGEGT. The CDR3 loop reads CASSRGQGDIGNQPQHF. Written as DNA, the CDR3 is TGTGCCAGCAGCAGGGGACAGGGGGATATCGGCAATCAGCCCCAGCATTTT.

This sequence joins TRBV18 and TRBJ1-4; D remains ambiguous. CDR1 is KGHSH, CDR2 LQKENI, per germline. The CDR3 extends over 15 amino acids. Trimming stripped 1 base from V and 3 bases from J, with 9 bases between. The DNA for the CDR3 is TGTGCCAGCTCACCACGGCGGGCCCCTAATGAAAAACTGTTTTTT. Amino acids: CASSPRRAPNEKLFF.

This clone has just one count. The rearrangement uses TRBV7-2 and TRBJ2-3, with 12 bases that match TRBD2. Germline V gene data show CDR1 as SGHTA and CDR2 as FQGNSA. The CDR3 covers 16 residues. The V and J ends lost 5 bases and 6 bases, in that order; junction bases with no gene match: 9. The CDR3 bases are TGTGCCAGCAGCCCCGGACTAGCGGGGTTAAGTGATACGCAGTATTTT. It specifies CASSPGLAGLSDTQYF.

The V call is TRBV5-6, the J call TRBJ2-7, with 9 bases aligning to TRBD1. CDR3 length: 15 amino acids. Germline assignment: CDR1 SGHDT and CDR2 YYEEEE. Trimming at V came to 4 bases and at J to 2 bases, leaving 7 bases not matched to a gene. In DNA, the CDR3 is TGTGCCAGCAGCCAGGGACAGGGACTAACCTACGAGCAGTACTTC. Amino acid sequence: CASSQGQGLTYEQYF. Full variable domain (missing parts from reference TRBV5-6 and TRBJ2-7): DAGVTQSPTHLIKTRGQQVTLRCSPKSGHDTVSWYQQALGQGPQFIFQYYEEEERQRGNFPDRFSGHQFPNYSSELNVNALLLGDSALYLCASSQGQGLTYEQYFGPGTRLTVT.

The chain combines TRBV5-1 with TRBJ2-3; 8 bases are shared with TRBD2. Losses at the gene ends were 4 bases for V and 5 bases for J; bases not matched to a gene: 12. Germline V gene lookup returns CDR1 SGHRS and CDR2 YFSETQ. The CDR3 sequence is 16 residues long. The CDR3 region is CASSKQRRGAEDTQYF. DNA for the CDR3: TGCGCCAGCAGCAAGCAAAGGCGGGGGGCAGAAGATACGCAGTATTTT.